Below, 27 T cell receptor beta chains from the same sample are listed, as sequenced in a study of tumor T cells in aggressive B-cell lymphoma. Measured with immunoSEQ multiplex PCR; TCRdb has only the in-frame clones, and not every one. The sample holds 2,400 or so clones, 82% seen once. Sequencing was performed on tumor tissue. Receptor source: an adult with diffuse large B cell lymphoma.

The CDR3 loop is CASSLGARTDTQYF. As DNA, the CDR3 is TGCGCCAGCAGCTTGGGCGCACGCACAGATACGCAGTATTTT. This sequence joins TRBV5-1 and TRBJ2-3, with D uncertain. Germline values: CDR1 SGHRS, CDR2 YFSETQ. The CDR3 loop spans 14 amino acids. V was clipped by 0 bases and J by 1 base, with 6 bases between them.

The chain is built from TRBV19 and TRBJ1-4; D not resolved. Germline-derived CDR1 and CDR2 are LNHDA and SQIVND (reference sequence). The CDR3 extends over 14 amino acids. The ends were cut back, 3 bases at V and 4 bases at J, with 9 bases in the middle. The CDR3 reads CASSIWQFNEKLFF. The DNA of the CDR3 is TGTGCCAGTAGTATCTGGCAGTTTAATGAAAAACTGTTTTTT.

V usage is TRBV28 and J usage is TRBJ1-1; D ambiguous. Trimming left V 8 bases short and J 1 base short, with 5 bases between. The CDR3 spans 11 residues. Germline V gene data show CDR1 as MDHEN and CDR2 as SYDVKM. The CDR3 sequence is CASSGNTEAFF. The CDR3 nucleotides are TGTGCCAGCTCAGGGAACACTGAAGCTTTCTTT.

The V and J genes are TRBV28 and TRBJ2-1; 8 positions match TRBD2. The germline gives CDR1 MDHEN, CDR2 SYDVKM. The V gene end was trimmed by 4 bases and the J gene end by 0 bases; junction bases not matched to a gene: 17. CDR3 length: 20 amino acids. CDR3 DNA sequence: TGTGCCAGCAGTTCCCCCCCGACTAGCGACGGTGTGAGCTCCTACAATGAGCAGTTCTTC. Residues: CASSSPPTSDGVSSYNEQFF.

The CDR3 DNA follows: TGCAGCGTTGAAAGCGGGTATGGCTACACCTTC. Amino acids: CSVESGYGYTF. The chain couples TRBV29-1 to TRBJ1-2; D not resolved. Looked up from germline, CDR1 is SQVTM and CDR2 is ANQGSEA. This CDR3 contains 11 residues. The V end was cut by 2 bases, the J end by 5 bases, with 6 bases between.

The chain combines TRBV6-1 with TRBJ2-1, with D possibly matching TRBD2 (5 bases). The germline V gene encodes CDR1 MNHNS and CDR2 SASEGT. V lost 10 bases to trimming and J lost 15 bases, with 19 bases between them. The CDR3 is 11 amino acids. The CDR3 region has the DNA TGTGCCACCACTCTTAACCCGGGGTGGTTCTTC. Translated, it gives CATTLNPGWFF.

J is TRBJ2-1 and V is TRBV5-1, with a weak D call TRBD2 (6 bases). Trimming stripped 1 base from V and 5 bases from J, with 16 bases between. The length of the CDR3 is 16 residues. The germline V gene has CDR1 SGHRS and CDR2 YFSETQ. Here the CDR3 reads CASSLWPGVLNNEQFF. The CDR3 region has the DNA TGCGCCAGCAGCTTGTGGCCGGGAGTATTGAACAATGAGCAGTTCTTC.

This chain uses TRBV7-9 with TRBJ1-4, with 7 bases lining up with TRBD1. Trimming removed 0 bases from V and 7 bases from J; junction bases left unmatched: 5. The V gene's germline CDR1 is SEHNR and CDR2 FQNEAQ (reference sequence). This CDR3 is 15 amino acids long. In nucleotides, the CDR3 is TGTGCCAGCAGCTTAGCTGGGACAGTTGTTGAAAAACTGTTTTTT. This gives the protein CASSLAGTVVEKLFF.

This sequence joins TRBV5-6 and TRBJ1-2; TRBD1 might be the D (6 bases). The V gene lost 4 bases and the J gene lost 2 bases, with 18 bases spanning the gap. The CDR3 totals 16 residues. The germline V gene encodes CDR1 SGHDT and CDR2 YYEEEE. CDR3 residues: CASSPAWGLRNYGYTF. CDR3 nucleotide sequence: TGTGCCAGCAGCCCCGCATGGGGGCTCAGAAACTATGGCTACACCTTC.

The V call is TRBV6-5, the J call TRBJ2-7, with 12 bases identical to TRBD1. This CDR3 has 14 amino acids. Trimming took 6 bases from V and 6 from J; bases not matched to a gene: 6. Germline loops: CDR1 MNHEY, CDR2 SVGAGI. The CDR3 loop is CASRTGTGGREQYF. The DNA for the CDR3 is TGTGCCAGCAGAACCGGGACAGGGGGCCGCGAGCAGTACTTC.

This rearrangement joins TRBV7-3 to TRBJ2-1; possible D gene TRBD2, 6 bases. The CDR3 sequence is 13 residues long. Trimming took 3 bases from V and 8 from J, leaving 11 bases between them. Germline values: CDR1 SGHTA, CDR2 FQGTGA. In DNA form, the CDR3 reads TGTGCCAGCAGCTTTGGGGGGAGCGATGAGCAGTTCTTC. As protein: CASSFGGSDEQFF. Using reference TRBV7-3 and TRBJ2-1 for the parts outside the CDR3, the full variable domain is GAGVSQTPSNKVTEKGKYVELRCDPISGHTALYWYRQSLGQGPEFLIYFQGTGAADDSGLPNDRFFAVRPEGSVSTLKIQRTERGDSAVYLCASSFGGSDEQFFGPGTRLTVL.

The rearrangement links TRBV5-4 to TRBJ2-3; 7 bases line up with TRBD2. The V segment lost 3 bases and the J segment 6 bases; nucleotides outside the gene matches: 4. From germline, CDR1 is SGHNT and CDR2 YYREEE (reference sequence). This CDR3 spans 13 amino acids. CDR3 amino acids: CASSSGGRDTQYF. In DNA form, the CDR3 reads TGTGCCAGCAGCTCCGGGGGGAGGGATACGCAGTATTTT.

Regarding this clone: Other DNA sequences within the sample encode an identical CDR3. This chain joins TRBV7-2 and TRBJ2-3; the D is unclear. This CDR3 is built from 15 residues. The V gene lost 6 bases and the J gene lost 2 bases, with 15 bases spanning the gap. Per germline, CDR1 SGHTA and CDR2 FQGNSA. The CDR3 coding sequence is TGTGCCAGCAGTTTTGAGAGAACGCCCACAGATACGCAGTATTTT. Amino acid sequence: CASSFERTPTDTQYF.

The J gene is TRBJ2-4, the V gene TRBV5-1; 9 nucleotides align to TRBD1. The CDR3 is made up of 16 amino acids. Germline lookup yields CDR1 SGHRS and CDR2 YFSETQ. Trimming at V came to 4 bases and at J to 2 bases, leaving 7 bases not matched to a gene. The CDR3 here is CASSIWTGAPKNIQYF. As DNA, the CDR3 is TGCGCCAGCAGCATATGGACAGGGGCCCCCAAAAACATTCAGTACTTC.

V and J are TRBV28 and TRBJ2-5; TRBD2 agrees at 16 bases. The CDR3 has 16 amino acids. Germline V gives CDR1 MDHEN, CDR2 SYDVKM. The junction had 8 bases not matched to a gene; V was cut back by 2 bases and J by 11 bases. The CDR3 nucleotides are TGTGCCAGCAGTTTACTTGGGACTAGCGGGAGGGTCTCTCAGTACTTC. This encodes CASSLLGTSGRVSQYF.

This clone qualifies as large. This same CDR3 is encoded by further DNA sequences in the sample. The rearrangement uses TRBV5-1 and TRBJ2-7; 7 bases map to TRBD2. The junction had 5 bases not matched to a gene; V was cut back by 1 base and J by 4 bases. This CDR3 has 14 residues. Per germline, CDR1 SGHRS and CDR2 YFSETQ. The CDR3 DNA reads TGCGCCAGCAGCTTGTGGACGGGAGGTTACGAGCAGTACTTC. Protein sequence: CASSLWTGGYEQYF. Variable domain in full (rest from reference TRBV5-1 and TRBJ2-7): KAGVTQTPRYLIKTRGQQVTLSCSPISGHRSVSWYQQTPGQGLQFLFEYFSETQRNKGNFPGRFSGRQFSNSRSEMNVSTLELGDSALYLCASSLWTGGYEQYFGPGTRLTVT.

The chain couples TRBV7-2 to TRBJ2-7, with TRBD2 as a possible D gene (5 bases). Per germline, CDR1 SGHTA and CDR2 FQGNSA. Trimming took off 6 bases at V and 3 bases at J, with 12 bases between the two ends. The CDR3 has 13 amino acids. CDR3 nucleotide sequence: TGTGCCAGCAGACTAGGAATGGGCTACGAGCAGTACTTC. Encoded protein: CASRLGMGYEQYF.

J is TRBJ2-7 and V is TRBV4-3, with D unresolved. This CDR3 is built from 16 residues. The germline V gene has CDR1 LGHNA and CDR2 YSLEER. Trimming removed 0 bases from V and 0 bases from J, with 12 bases in between. The CDR3 nucleotides are TGCGCCAGCAGCCAAGACGCAGGTTCGAGCTCCTACGAGCAGTACTTC. Its translation is CASSQDAGSSSYEQYF.

The chain uses TRBV19 and TRBJ2-3, with 7 nucleotides matching TRBD2. V trimming: 3 bases; J trimming: 5 bases; junction bases outside the gene matches: 14. Germline V gene sequence: CDR1 LNHDA, CDR2 SQIVND (reference sequence). This CDR3 comprises 17 residues. The CDR3 is CASSISAAVTGGDTQYF. The CDR3 nucleotides read TGTGCCAGTAGTATCTCGGCGGCCGTGACGGGGGGAGATACGCAGTATTTT. The variable domain in full, completed from reference TRBV19 and TRBJ2-3, reads DGGITQSPKYLFRKEGQNVTLSCEQNLNHDAMYWYRQDPGQGLRLIYYSQIVNDFQKGDIAEGYSVSREKKESFPLTVTSAQKNPTAFYLCASSISAAVTGGDTQYFGPGTRLTVL.

This chain joins TRBV5-1 and TRBJ2-7; D is perhaps TRBD2 (6 bases). CDR3 size: 16 residues. Trimming left V 2 bases short and J 0 bases short, with 15 bases between. CDR1 is SGHRS, CDR2 YFSETQ, per germline. This CDR3 reads CASSFPGGIASYEQYF. The CDR3 nucleotides are TGCGCCAGCAGCTTCCCTGGCGGGATAGCCTCCTACGAGCAGTACTTC. Full variable domain (missing parts from reference TRBV5-1 and TRBJ2-7): KAGVTQTPRYLIKTRGQQVTLSCSPISGHRSVSWYQQTPGQGLQFLFEYFSETQRNKGNFPGRFSGRQFSNSRSEMNVSTLELGDSALYLCASSFPGGIASYEQYFGPGTRLTVT.

This chain links TRBV7-2 with TRBJ2-1; 8 bases match TRBD2. CDR1 and CDR2 from the germline V gene are SGHTA and FQGNSA. The CDR3 runs 16 residues. V shed 3 bases and J 10 bases; nucleotides not matched to a gene: 14. CDR3 protein: CASSLGTGTRGVEQFF. In nucleotides, the CDR3 is TGTGCCAGCAGCTTGGGTACCGGGACTAGGGGCGTGGAGCAGTTCTTC.

The chain couples TRBV28 to TRBJ1-6; D possibly corresponds to TRBD1 (5 bases). V gave up 7 bases and J gave up 1 base, with 8 bases separating them. This CDR3 comprises 14 residues. Per germline, CDR1 MDHEN and CDR2 SYDVKM. In DNA, the CDR3 is TGTGCCAGCACGGGGGGTTCCTATAATTCACCCCTCCACTTT. Its translation is CASTGGSYNSPLHF.

The chain is built from TRBV4-1 and TRBJ2-7, with 9 nucleotides matching TRBD1. V lost 0 bases, J lost 6 bases, and 6 bases stayed unmatched. There are 15 residues in the CDR3. Per germline, CDR1 MGHRA and CDR2 YSYEKL. The CDR3 protein is CASSQEWGQGREQYF. CDR3 DNA: TGCGCCAGCAGCCAAGAGTGGGGACAGGGTCGCGAGCAGTACTTC.

In DNA form, the CDR3 reads TGCGCCAGCAGCCGAGACAGGTTGGGTGGAAACACCATATATTTT. Its protein is CASSRDRLGGNTIYF. V gene TRBV5-1 combines with J gene TRBJ1-3; TRBD1 is a possible D gene (6 bases). The CDR3 extends over 15 amino acids. Germline V gene data show CDR1 as SGHRS and CDR2 as YFSETQ. V dropped 4 bases and J dropped 3 bases, with 14 bases sitting between them.

The chain joins TRBV9 to TRBJ2-3, with 10 bases aligning to TRBD2. This CDR3 contains 16 residues. The V segment lost 2 bases and the J segment 3 bases; nucleotides outside the gene matches: 6. Germline assignment: CDR1 SGDLS and CDR2 YYNGEE. The CDR3 DNA reads TGTGCCAGCAGCGTTCTAGCGGGAGTTGGGACAGATACGCAGTATTTT. It specifies CASSVLAGVGTDTQYF.

The gene calls are TRBV10-3 and TRBJ2-1, with D perhaps TRBD2 (6 bases). The germline V gene encodes CDR1 ENHRY and CDR2 SYGVKD. The CDR3 is 12 amino acids. Trimming took off 8 bases at V and 6 bases at J, with 11 bases between the two ends. The CDR3 loop reads CAIGTPPNEQFF. The CDR3 nucleotides read TGTGCCATCGGGACTCCCCCCAATGAGCAGTTCTTC.

The J gene is TRBJ2-3, the V gene TRBV7-3; D is unclear. CDR3 size: 12 residues. The germline V and J ends were trimmed by 2 bases and 4 bases, with 4 bases remaining between them. The germline V gene encodes CDR1 SGHTA and CDR2 FQGTGA. The chain's CDR3 is CASSLSSDTQYF. CDR3 in DNA: TGTGCCAGCAGCTTATCTTCAGATACGCAGTATTTT. Full variable domain (rest looked up from reference TRBV7-3 and TRBJ2-3): GAGVSQTPSNKVTEKGKYVELRCDPISGHTALYWYRQSLGQGPEFLIYFQGTGAADDSGLPNDRFFAVRPEGSVSTLKIQRTERGDSAVYLCASSLSSDTQYFGPGTRLTVL.